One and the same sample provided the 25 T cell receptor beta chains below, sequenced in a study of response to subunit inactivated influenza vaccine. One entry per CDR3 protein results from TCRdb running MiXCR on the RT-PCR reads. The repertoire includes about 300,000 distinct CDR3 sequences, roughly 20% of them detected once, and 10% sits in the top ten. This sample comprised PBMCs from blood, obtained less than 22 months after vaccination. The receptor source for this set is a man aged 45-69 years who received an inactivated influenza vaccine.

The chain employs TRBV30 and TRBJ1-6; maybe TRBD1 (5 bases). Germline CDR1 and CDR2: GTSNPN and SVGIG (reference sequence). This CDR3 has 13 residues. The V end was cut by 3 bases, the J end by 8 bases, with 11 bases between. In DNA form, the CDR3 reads TGTGCCTGGAGCCCGGACATCTATTCACCCCTCCACTTT. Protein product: CAWSPDIYSPLHF.

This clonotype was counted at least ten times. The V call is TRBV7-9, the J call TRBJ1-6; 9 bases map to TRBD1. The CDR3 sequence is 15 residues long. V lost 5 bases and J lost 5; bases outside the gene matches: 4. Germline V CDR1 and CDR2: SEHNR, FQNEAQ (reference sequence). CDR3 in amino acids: CASSETGGNNSPLHF. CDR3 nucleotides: TGTGCCAGCAGCGAAACAGGGGGCAATAATTCACCCCTCCACTTT.

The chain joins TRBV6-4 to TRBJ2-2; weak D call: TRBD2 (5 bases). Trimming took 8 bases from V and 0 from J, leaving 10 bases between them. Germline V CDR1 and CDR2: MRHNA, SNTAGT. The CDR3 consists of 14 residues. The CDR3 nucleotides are TGTGCCAGCGGCACGGGGACGAACACCGGGGAGCTGTTTTTT. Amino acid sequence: CASGTGTNTGELFF.

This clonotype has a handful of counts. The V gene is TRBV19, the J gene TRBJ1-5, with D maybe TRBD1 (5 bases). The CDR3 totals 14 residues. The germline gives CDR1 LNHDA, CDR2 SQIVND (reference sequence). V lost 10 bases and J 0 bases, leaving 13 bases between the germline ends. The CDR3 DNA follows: TGTGCCACGTCGACAGACCCTAGCAATCAGCCCCAGCATTTT. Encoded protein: CATSTDPSNQPQHF.

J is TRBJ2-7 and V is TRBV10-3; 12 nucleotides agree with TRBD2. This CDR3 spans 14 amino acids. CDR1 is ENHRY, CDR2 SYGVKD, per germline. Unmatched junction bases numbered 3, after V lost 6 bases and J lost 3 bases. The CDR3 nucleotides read TGTGCCATCAGGACTAGCGGGGGTCTCTACGAGCAGTACTTC. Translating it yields CAIRTSGGLYEQYF.

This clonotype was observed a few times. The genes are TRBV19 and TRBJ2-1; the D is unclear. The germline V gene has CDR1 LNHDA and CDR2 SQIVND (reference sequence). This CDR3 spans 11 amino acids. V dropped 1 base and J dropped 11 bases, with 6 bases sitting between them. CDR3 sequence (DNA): TGTGCCAGTAGTATAGGGCCAAAGCAGTTCTTC. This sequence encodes CASSIGPKQFF.

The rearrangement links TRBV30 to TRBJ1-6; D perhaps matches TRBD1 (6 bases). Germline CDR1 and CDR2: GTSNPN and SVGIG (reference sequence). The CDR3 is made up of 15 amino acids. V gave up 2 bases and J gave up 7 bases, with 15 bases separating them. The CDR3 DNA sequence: TGTGCCTGGAGTCTGCGGACAGCGAAGAATTCACCCCTCCACTTT. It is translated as CAWSLRTAKNSPLHF.

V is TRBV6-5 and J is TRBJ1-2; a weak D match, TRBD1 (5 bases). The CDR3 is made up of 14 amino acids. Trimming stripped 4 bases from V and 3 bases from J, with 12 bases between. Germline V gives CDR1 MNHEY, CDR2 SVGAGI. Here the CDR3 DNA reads TGTGCCAGCAGTTGGGAAAGGGGAGACTATGGCTACACCTTC. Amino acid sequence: CASSWERGDYGYTF.

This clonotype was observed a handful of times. CDR3 nucleotides: TGTGCCAGCAGCCCCCTTGCGGCAGCTAGGAACACTGAAGCTTTCTTT. Protein product: CASSPLAAARNTEAFF. The chain employs TRBV3-1 and TRBJ1-1; D gene ambiguous. V was pared by 4 bases and J by 1 base, with 16 bases between. This CDR3 has 16 amino acids. Germline V gives CDR1 LGHDT, CDR2 YNNKEL (reference sequence).

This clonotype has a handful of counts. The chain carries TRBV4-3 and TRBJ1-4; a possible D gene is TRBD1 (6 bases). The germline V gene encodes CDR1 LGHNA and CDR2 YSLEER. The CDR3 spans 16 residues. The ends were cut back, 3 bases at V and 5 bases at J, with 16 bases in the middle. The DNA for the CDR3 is TGCGCCAGCAGCCACGACGCGGACAGCTGGAATGAAAAACTGTTTTTT. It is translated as CASSHDADSWNEKLFF.

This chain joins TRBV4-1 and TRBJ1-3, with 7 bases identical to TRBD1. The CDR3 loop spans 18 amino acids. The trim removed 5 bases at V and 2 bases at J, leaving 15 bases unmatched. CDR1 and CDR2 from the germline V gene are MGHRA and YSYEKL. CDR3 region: CASSSEFSLGTAGNTIYF. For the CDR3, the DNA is TGCGCCAGCAGCTCCGAATTTTCTCTTGGGACAGCTGGAAACACCATATATTTT.

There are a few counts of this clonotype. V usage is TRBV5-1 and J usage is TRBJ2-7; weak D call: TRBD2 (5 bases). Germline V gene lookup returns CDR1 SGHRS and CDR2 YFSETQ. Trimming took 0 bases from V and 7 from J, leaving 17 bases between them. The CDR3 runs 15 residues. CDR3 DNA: TGCGCCAGCAGCTTGGACAGTGGGAGCCTTGGTGAGCAGTACTTC. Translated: CASSLDSGSLGEQYF.

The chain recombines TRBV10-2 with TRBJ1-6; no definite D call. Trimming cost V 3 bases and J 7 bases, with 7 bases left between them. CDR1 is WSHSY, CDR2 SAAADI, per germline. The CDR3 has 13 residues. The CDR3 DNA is TGCGCCAGCAGTGACTCTAGGAATTCACCCCTCCACTTT. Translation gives CASSDSRNSPLHF.

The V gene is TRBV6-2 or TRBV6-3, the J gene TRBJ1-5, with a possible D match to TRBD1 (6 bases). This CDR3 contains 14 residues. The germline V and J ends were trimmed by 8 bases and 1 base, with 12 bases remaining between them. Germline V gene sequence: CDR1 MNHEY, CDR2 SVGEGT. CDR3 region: CASGGAGSNQPQHF. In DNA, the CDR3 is TGTGCCAGCGGGGGGGCAGGGAGCAATCAGCCCCAGCATTTT.

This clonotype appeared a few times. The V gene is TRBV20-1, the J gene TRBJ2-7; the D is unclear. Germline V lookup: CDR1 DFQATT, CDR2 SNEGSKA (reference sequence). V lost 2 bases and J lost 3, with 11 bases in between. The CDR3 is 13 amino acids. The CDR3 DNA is TGCAGTGCTAGAAACAACCCTAACTACGAGCAGTACTTC. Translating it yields CSARNNPNYEQYF.

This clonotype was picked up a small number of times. The CDR3 loop is CSATTGVSGYTF. Here the CDR3 DNA reads TGCAGTGCGACTACAGGAGTGAGTGGCTACACCTTC. This sequence joins TRBV20-1 and TRBJ1-2; D may be TRBD1 (5 bases). Trimming took 6 bases from V and 7 from J, leaving 15 bases between them. The V gene's germline CDR1 is DFQATT and CDR2 SNEGSKA (reference sequence). This CDR3 comprises 12 residues.

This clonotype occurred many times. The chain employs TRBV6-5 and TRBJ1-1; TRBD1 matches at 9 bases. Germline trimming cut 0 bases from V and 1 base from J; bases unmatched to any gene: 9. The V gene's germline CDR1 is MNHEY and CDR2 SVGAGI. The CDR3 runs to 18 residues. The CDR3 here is CASSYSSWWTGENTEAFF. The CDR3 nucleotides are TGTGCCAGCAGTTACTCGAGTTGGTGGACAGGGGAGAACACTGAAGCTTTCTTT.

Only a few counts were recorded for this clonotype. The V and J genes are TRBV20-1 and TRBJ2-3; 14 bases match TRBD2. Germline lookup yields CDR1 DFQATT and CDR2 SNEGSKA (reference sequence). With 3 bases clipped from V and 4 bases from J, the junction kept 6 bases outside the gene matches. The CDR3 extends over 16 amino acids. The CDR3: CSASSGTSGSSDTQYF. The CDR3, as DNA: TGCAGTGCTAGCTCCGGGACTAGCGGGAGTTCAGATACGCAGTATTTT.

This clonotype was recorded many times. The CDR3: CSAKKTDRGWNQPQHF. For the CDR3, the DNA is TGCAGTGCTAAAAAAACCGACAGGGGTTGGAATCAGCCCCAGCATTTT. This chain uses TRBV20-1 with TRBJ1-5; 8 bases agree with TRBD1. Germline-derived CDR1 and CDR2 are DFQATT and SNEGSKA (reference sequence). V lost 4 bases to trimming and J lost 4 bases; unmatched junction nucleotides: 12. The CDR3 is made up of 16 amino acids.

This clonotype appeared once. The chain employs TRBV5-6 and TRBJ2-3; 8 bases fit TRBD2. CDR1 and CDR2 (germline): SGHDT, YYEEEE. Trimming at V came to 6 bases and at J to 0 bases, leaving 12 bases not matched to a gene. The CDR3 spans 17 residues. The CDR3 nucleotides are TGTGCCAGCACGCGGGGGGCAGGCCGGGGAAGCACAGATACGCAGTATTTT. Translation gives CASTRGAGRGSTDTQYF.

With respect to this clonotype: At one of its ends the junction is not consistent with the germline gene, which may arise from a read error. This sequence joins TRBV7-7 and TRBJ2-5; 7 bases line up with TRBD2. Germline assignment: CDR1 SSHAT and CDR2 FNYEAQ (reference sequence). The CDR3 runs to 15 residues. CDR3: CASSLVAGVQETQYF. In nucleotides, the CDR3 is TGTGCTAGCAGCTTAGTGGCGGGGGTACAAGAGACCCAGTACTTC.

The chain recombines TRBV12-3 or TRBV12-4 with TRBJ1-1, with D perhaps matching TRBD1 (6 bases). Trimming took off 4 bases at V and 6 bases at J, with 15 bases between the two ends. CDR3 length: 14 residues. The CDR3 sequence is CASSWNRAFPEAFF. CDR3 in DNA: TGTGCCAGCAGTTGGAACAGGGCGTTCCCTGAAGCTTTCTTT.

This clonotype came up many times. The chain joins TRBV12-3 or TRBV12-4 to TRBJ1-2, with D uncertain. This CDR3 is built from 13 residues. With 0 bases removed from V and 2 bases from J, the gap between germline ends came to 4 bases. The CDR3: CASSLAPNYGYTF. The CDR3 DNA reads TGTGCCAGCAGTTTAGCACCCAACTATGGCTACACCTTC.

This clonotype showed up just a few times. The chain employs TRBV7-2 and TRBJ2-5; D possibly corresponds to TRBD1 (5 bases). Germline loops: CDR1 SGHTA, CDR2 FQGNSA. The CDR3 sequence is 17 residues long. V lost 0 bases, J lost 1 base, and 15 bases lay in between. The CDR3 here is CASSLALGAYSQETQYF. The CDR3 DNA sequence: TGTGCCAGCAGCTTAGCGCTTGGGGCCTACTCCCAAGAGACCCAGTACTTC.

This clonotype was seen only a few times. The DNA for the CDR3 is TGTGCCAGCAGCTCGAACAGGGGGCGAACCTATGGCTACACCTTC. It is translated as CASSSNRGRTYGYTF. V usage is TRBV7-2 and J usage is TRBJ1-2; 9 bases line up with TRBD1. From germline, CDR1 is SGHTA and CDR2 FQGNSA. Losses at the gene ends were 4 bases for V and 4 bases for J; bases not matched to a gene: 7. The CDR3 has 15 amino acids. Full variable domain (missing parts from reference TRBV7-2 and TRBJ1-2): GAGVSQSPSNKVTEKGKDVELRCDPISGHTALYWYRQSLGQGLEFLIYFQGNSAPDKSGLPSDRFSAERTGGSVSTLTIQRTQQEDSAVYLCASSSNRGRTYGYTFGSGTRLTVV.